This passage covers 17 T cell receptor beta chains from one sample sequenced in a study of cytomegalovirus exposure and HLA in healthy donors. PCR was performed using 60 Vbeta and 13 Jbeta primers. The assay was immunoSEQ multiplex PCR, and TCRdb's table has in-frame clones only and misses some. The sample lists about 120,000 clones, 79% occurring once. The sequenced material came from PBMCs. The source of these receptors is a man aged 25-45 years in good health and CMV-seropositive.

This clone turned up a few times. The genes are TRBV4-2 and TRBJ1-4; D call uncertain. Trimming cost V 2 bases and J 1 base, with 8 bases left between them. The V gene's germline CDR1 is LGHNA and CDR2 YNFKEQ. CDR3 size: 15 residues. The CDR3 DNA reads as TGTGCCAGCAGCCAACTCGGGAGAACTAATGAAAAACTGTTTTTT. It is translated as CASSQLGRTNEKLFF.

This chain connects TRBV10-3 to TRBJ2-3; D possibly corresponds to TRBD2 (6 bases). Germline-derived CDR1 and CDR2 are ENHRY and SYGVKD. V lost 8 bases to trimming and J lost 1 base, with 16 bases between them. The CDR3 length is 15 residues. CDR3 in DNA: TGTGCCATCGGCTCCTGGGGCGGGGGCACAGATACGCAGTATTTT. Protein: CAIGSWGGGTDTQYF.

The chain is built from TRBV27 and TRBJ1-3; D is possibly TRBD1 (5 bases). CDR1 and CDR2 from the germline V gene are MNHEY and SMNVEV (reference sequence). This CDR3 has 16 amino acids. V lost 3 bases and J 2 bases, leaving 14 bases between the germline ends. This CDR3 is CASSLGPRWAGNTIYF. CDR3 sequence (DNA): TGTGCCAGCAGTTTGGGGCCGAGATGGGCTGGAAACACCATATATTTT.

V is TRBV30 and J is TRBJ1-1; weak D call: TRBD1 (5 bases). Germline CDR1 reads GTSNPN; CDR2 reads SVGIG (reference sequence). V lost 4 bases and J 0 bases, leaving 15 bases between the germline ends. The CDR3 totals 15 residues. The CDR3 here is CAWTLGRGMNTEAFF. CDR3 DNA sequence: TGTGCCTGGACCCTAGGAAGGGGTATGAACACTGAAGCTTTCTTT.

The V gene is TRBV7-2, the J gene TRBJ2-7; 10 nucleotides line up with TRBD2. Looked up from germline, CDR1 is SGHTA and CDR2 is FQGNSA. The CDR3 is 15 amino acids. The trim removed 0 bases at V and 4 bases at J, leaving 3 bases unmatched. The CDR3 here is CASSLASGGGYEQYF. CDR3 bases: TGTGCCAGCAGCTTAGCCAGCGGGGGGGGTTACGAGCAGTACTTC.

V gene TRBV9 combines with J gene TRBJ2-7, with D possibly matching TRBD2 (6 bases). This CDR3 spans 13 amino acids. Germline V gene lookup returns CDR1 SGDLS and CDR2 YYNGEE. Trimming removed 0 bases at V and 5 bases at J, with 9 bases between. CDR3 DNA sequence: TGTGCCAGCAGCGTAGGAGGAGGGAACGAGCAGTACTTC. It translates to CASSVGGGNEQYF. Variable domain in full (rest from reference TRBV9 and TRBJ2-7): DSGVTQTPKHLITATGQRVTLRCSPRSGDLSVYWYQQSLDQGLQFLIQYYNGEERAKGNILERFSAQQFPDLHSELNLSSLELGDSALYFCASSVGGGNEQYFGPGTRLTVT.

This clone has just a few counts. The CDR3 nucleotides read TGTGCCAGCGCGGAAGGGGGCTATGGCTACACCTTC. This translates into CASAEGGYGYTF. V usage is TRBV6-5 and J usage is TRBJ1-2, with a weak D call TRBD1 (6 bases). CDR1 is MNHEY, CDR2 SVGAGI, per germline. This CDR3 spans 12 amino acids. Trimming left V 8 bases short and J 4 bases short, with 11 bases between.

The chain links TRBV7-3 to TRBJ2-1; 11 bases are a match to TRBD2. J gave up 7 bases and V 6 bases, and 8 bases lay outside the gene matches. Looked up from germline, CDR1 is SGHTA and CDR2 is FQGTGA. This CDR3 spans 15 amino acids. The CDR3 DNA is TGTGCCAGCAGGTTGCTAGCGGGGGGAAAGAATGAGCAGTTCTTC. Translated: CASRLLAGGKNEQFF.

The CDR3: CATSRGTADNSPLHF. The DNA of the CDR3 is TGTGCCACCAGCAGAGGGACAGCGGATAATTCACCCCTCCACTTT. The rearrangement joins TRBV15 to TRBJ1-6; tentative D call: TRBD1 (6 bases). The germline V gene has CDR1 LNHNV and CDR2 YYDKDF (reference sequence). This CDR3 spans 15 amino acids. The V end was cut by 1 base, the J end by 5 bases, with 9 bases between.

The chain has TRBV18 and TRBJ2-7; tentatively, D is TRBD1 (5 bases). This CDR3 has 13 amino acids. V dropped 3 bases and J dropped 6 bases, with 12 bases sitting between them. Germline CDR1 and CDR2: KGHSH and LQKENI. CDR3 protein: CASSPLQESEQYF. For the CDR3, the DNA is TGTGCCAGCTCACCGCTACAGGAAAGCGAGCAGTACTTC. Filled out from reference TRBV18 and TRBJ2-7, the complete variable domain reads NAGVMQNPRHLVRRRGQEARLRCSPMKGHSHVYWYRQLPEEGLKFMVYLQKENIIDESGMPKERFSAEFPKEGPSILRIQQVVRGDSAAYFCASSPLQESEQYFGPGTRLTVT.

This rearrangement joins TRBV28 to TRBJ1-2; 7 bases are shared with TRBD1. The CDR3 is 15 residues long. The germline gives CDR1 MDHEN, CDR2 SYDVKM. With V trimmed by 6 bases and J by 4 bases, 11 bases remained unmatched. The CDR3 here is CASSLTTTGFYGYTF. The CDR3, as DNA: TGTGCCAGCAGCCTAACCACGACAGGGTTCTATGGCTACACCTTC.

The CDR3 DNA follows: TGTGCCAGCAGCCAAGAGCTAGCGACGTCCACCGGGGAGCTGTTTTTT. As protein: CASSQELATSTGELFF. The rearrangement uses TRBV4-2 and TRBJ2-2; D may be TRBD2 (6 bases). Trimming removed 0 bases from V and 4 bases from J, with 12 bases in between. The CDR3 runs to 16 residues. Germline V gene sequence: CDR1 LGHNA, CDR2 YNFKEQ.

In its sample, this clone was seen a few times. The chain employs TRBV10-2 and TRBJ2-3, with D perhaps matching TRBD1 (6 bases). Germline V gives CDR1 WSHSY, CDR2 SAAADI. V lost 8 bases, J lost 2 bases, and 8 bases lay in between. This CDR3 is 12 amino acids long. The CDR3: CASGGSTDTQYF. CDR3 in DNA: TGCGCCAGCGGGGGCTCCACAGATACGCAGTATTTT.

The genes are TRBV4-2 and TRBJ1-2; maybe TRBD1 (5 bases). Germline CDR1 reads LGHNA; CDR2 reads YNFKEQ. The CDR3 runs to 13 residues. V dropped 0 bases and J dropped 5 bases, with 7 bases sitting between them. The CDR3 loop is CASSQDRAYGYTF. The CDR3 bases are TGTGCCAGCAGCCAAGACAGGGCATATGGCTACACCTTC.

This chain links TRBV6-4 with TRBJ2-3; TRBD2 aligns across 9 bases. Unmatched junction bases numbered 8, after V lost 5 bases and J lost 5 bases. Germline loops: CDR1 MRHNA, CDR2 SNTAGT. The CDR3 is made up of 15 amino acids. CDR3 DNA: TGTGCCAGCAGTCCGGCGGCGGGAGGGGGAGATACGCAGTATTTT. It codes for CASSPAAGGGDTQYF.

The CDR3, as DNA: TGTGCCAGCAGCCCGGGACAGATTAATGAAAAACTGTTTTTT. Translation gives CASSPGQINEKLFF. The chain uses TRBV28 and TRBJ1-4; 7 positions match TRBD1. Germline CDR1 MDHEN, CDR2 SYDVKM. The CDR3 consists of 14 residues. The junction had 5 bases not matched to a gene; V was cut back by 6 bases and J by 4 bases.

This chain joins TRBV14 and TRBJ1-5; D perhaps matches TRBD1 (5 bases). Trimming stripped 0 bases from V and 5 bases from J, with 14 bases between. CDR1 SGHDN and CDR2 FVKESK come from the germline V gene. CDR3 length: 16 amino acids. CDR3 sequence: CASSQDIVRAHQPQHF. DNA of the CDR3: TGTGCCAGCAGCCAAGATATCGTCAGGGCCCATCAGCCCCAGCATTTT. Supplemented by reference TRBV14 and TRBJ1-5, the full variable domain reads EAGVTQFPSHSVIEKGQTVTLRCDPISGHDNLYWYRRVMGKEIKFLLHFVKESKQDESGMPNNRFLAERTGGTYSTLKVQPAELEDSGVYFCASSQDIVRAHQPQHFGDGTRLSIL.